The source of this T cell receptor (beta chain) is a study of blood T cell repertoires in COVID-19 (dated by TCRdb to 2018 to 2020). About the study as a whole: Samples from collaborators originated in the United States, Italy and Spain and spanned both the acute and convalescent phases of COVID-19. Where available, HLA class I and class II types were taken from metadata supplied by the sample provider and were not determined by assay-based typing. The sample metadata nearly always contained a de-identified subject ID, COVID-19 status, age in years and sex. The prospective study material was composed of cDNA or gDNA derived from T cells, B-cell-depleted T cells, or PBMCs. Subjects who had been exposed to COVID-19, were actively infected with it, or had recovered from it provided the deeply sampled blood TCRbeta repertoires that made up the dataset. The samples were drawn from two sources: the first 160 participants of the ongoing ImmuneRACE study, and 1,254 subjects contributed by 6 global collaborators. A freely available public database, intended as a resource for researchers studying the immune response to SARS-CoV-2, is where the repertoires were released.

The immunoSEQ Assay, a bias-controlled multiplex PCR, was used to amplify TCRbeta CDR3 regions from genomic DNA. Per the original workflow: The number of nucleated cells in each sample was estimated by amplification of reference gene primers within the assay. Sequence reads were collapsed and filtered to measure the absolute abundance of every unique TCRbeta CDR3 rearrangement. Productive Simpson clonality was computed per sample as the square root of Simpson's diversity index over productive rearrangements. TCRdb provides this immuneACCESS table in a form limited to in-frame rearrangements. Some clones are lacking; in checked studies, under half of them reflect an unresolved V gene, and why the rest are absent is not known. That table is the source of V, J and clone size, and D and trimming were worked out from the DNA. This sample gives hundreds of thousands of clones in total; approximately 86% of them show up just once. Of the sample, under 2% is held by the ten largest clones.

V ends up 5 bases short and J 4 bases short, with an unmatched junction base count of 8. The CDR1 and CDR2 encoded by the germline V gene are SGHVS and FNYEAQ. The CDR3 goes from the cysteine to the phenylalanine over 17 residues. Of the read, only the CDR3 DNA is kept; its 51 bases are in frame from base 1. On the study overall, not on this receptor specifically: The quantity of clinical and demographic metadata differed by source and by participant and was supplied without curation.

Participants in the prospective study were aged about 18 to 100 years, lived in some 24 United States geographic areas, and enrolled through a virtual design. In the prospective study, cohorts were assigned on the basis of participant-reported clinical history obtained from a screening survey and a study questionnaire. Recovered participants in ImmuneRACE Cohort 3 were defined as having two consecutive negative NP/OP PCR tests, clearance from a healthcare professional, or resolution of symptoms. Mobile phlebotomists in the prospective study collected whole blood, serum and a nasopharyngeal or oropharyngeal swab from every participant. Participants in the prospective study had the option to provide additional blood draws and questionnaires over an approximately 2-month period. Prospective study blood samples were shipped either frozen or at room temperature before DNA extraction. About this clone itself: Its antigen remains unidentified. No base quality information exists; no much larger clone differs at one position.

The chain was built from TRBV7-6 and TRBJ2-1, with 13 bases matching TRBD2. The TCR comes from a woman in her 50s who had recovered from COVID-19. The sample was PBMCs or T cells enriched from blood (not recorded which). The DNA sequence is given as TGTGCCAGCAGCCCACGACTAGCGGGAGGCCTATACAATGAGCAGTTCTTC. It translates as CASSPRLAGGLYNEQFF.